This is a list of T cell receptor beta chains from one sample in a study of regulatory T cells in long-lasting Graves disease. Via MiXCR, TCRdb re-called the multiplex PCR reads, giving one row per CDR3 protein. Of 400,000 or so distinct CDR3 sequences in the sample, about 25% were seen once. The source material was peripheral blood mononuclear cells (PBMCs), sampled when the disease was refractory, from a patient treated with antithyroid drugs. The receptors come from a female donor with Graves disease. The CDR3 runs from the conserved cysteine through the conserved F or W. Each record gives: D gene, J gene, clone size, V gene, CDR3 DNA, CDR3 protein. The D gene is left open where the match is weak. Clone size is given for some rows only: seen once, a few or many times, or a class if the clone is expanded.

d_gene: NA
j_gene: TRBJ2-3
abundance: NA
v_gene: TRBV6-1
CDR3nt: TGTGCCAGCAGCGATACTAGAGACACAGATACGCAGTATTTT
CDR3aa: CASSDTRDTDTQYF

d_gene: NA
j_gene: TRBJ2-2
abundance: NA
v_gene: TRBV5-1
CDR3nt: TGCGCCAGCAGCCCGATGATAATGGAAAACACCGGGGAGCTGTTTTTT
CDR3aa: CASSPMIMENTGELFF

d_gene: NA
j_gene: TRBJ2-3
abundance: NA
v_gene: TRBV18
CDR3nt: TGTGCCAGCTCACCCAGGGACTTCACAGATACGCAGTATTTT
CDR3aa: CASSPRDFTDTQYF

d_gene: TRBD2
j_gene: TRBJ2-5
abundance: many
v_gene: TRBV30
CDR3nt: TGTGCCTGGGGACTAGCGGGGGAGACCCAGTACTTC
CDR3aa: CAWGLAGETQYF

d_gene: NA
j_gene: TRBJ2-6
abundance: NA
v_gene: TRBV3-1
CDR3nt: TGTGCCAGCAGCCAAGCTATGACAGGACTCTCTGGGGCCAACGTCCTGACTTTC
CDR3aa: CASSQAMTGLSGANVLTF

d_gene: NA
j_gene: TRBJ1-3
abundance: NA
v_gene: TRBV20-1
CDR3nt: TGCAGTGTGGGGGGGACCATCGACGGTAGCACCATATATTTT
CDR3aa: CSVGGTIDGSTIYF

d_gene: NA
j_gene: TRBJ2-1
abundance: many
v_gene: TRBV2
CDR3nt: TGTGCCAGCAGTGGGGCAGGGAATGAGCAGTTCTTC
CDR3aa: CASSGAGNEQFF

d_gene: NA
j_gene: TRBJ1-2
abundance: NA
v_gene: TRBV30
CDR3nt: TGTGCCTGGAGAGCAGAGCAAATACGTTATGATGGCTACACCTTC
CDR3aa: CAWRAEQIRYDGYTF

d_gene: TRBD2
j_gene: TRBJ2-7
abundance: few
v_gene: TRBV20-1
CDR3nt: TGCAGTGCTGAGACTAGCGGGATAAACGAGCAGTACTTC
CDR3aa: CSAETSGINEQYF

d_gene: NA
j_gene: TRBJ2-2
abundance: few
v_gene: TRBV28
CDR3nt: TGTGCCAGCAGTTTACAACAGGTCCTTAACACCGGGGAGCTGTTTTTT
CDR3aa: CASSLQQVLNTGELFF

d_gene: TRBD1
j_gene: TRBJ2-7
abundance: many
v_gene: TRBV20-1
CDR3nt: TGCAGTGCCCGGGGACAGGGAGGAAGGGAGCAGTACTTC
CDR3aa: CSARGQGGREQYF

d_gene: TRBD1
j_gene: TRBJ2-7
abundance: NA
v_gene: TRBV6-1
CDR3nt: TGTGCCAGCAGCTTAGTGACAGGGTTGGTGGGCGAGCAGTACTTC
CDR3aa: CASSLVTGLVGEQYF

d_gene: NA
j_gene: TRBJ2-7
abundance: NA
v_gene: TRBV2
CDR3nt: TGTGCCAGCGTGAAGGGGGAAAGCTACGAGCAGTACTTC
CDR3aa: CASVKGESYEQYF

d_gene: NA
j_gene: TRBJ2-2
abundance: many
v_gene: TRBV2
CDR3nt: TGTGCCAGCAGTGATCGAACAGGGACGTCCGGGGAGCTGTTTTTT
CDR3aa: CASSDRTGTSGELFF

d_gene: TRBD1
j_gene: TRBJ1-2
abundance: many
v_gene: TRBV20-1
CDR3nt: TGCAGTGCGCCGGGACAGGGCTATGGCTACACCTTC
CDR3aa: CSAPGQGYGYTF

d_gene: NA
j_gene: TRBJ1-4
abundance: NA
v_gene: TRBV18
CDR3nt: TGTGCCAGCTCCCCGGGACTAAAGGAAAAACTGTTTTTT
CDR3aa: CASSPGLKEKLFF

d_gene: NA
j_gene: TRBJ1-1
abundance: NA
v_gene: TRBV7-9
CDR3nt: TGTGCCAGCAGCTTAAGTCCAGGGAGGAACACTGAAGCTTTCTTT
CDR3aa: CASSLSPGRNTEAFF

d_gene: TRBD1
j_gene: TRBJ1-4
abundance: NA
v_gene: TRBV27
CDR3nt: TGTGCCAGCAGTTTGGTTCAGGGGGATGAAAAACTGTTTTTT
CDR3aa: CASSLVQGDEKLFF

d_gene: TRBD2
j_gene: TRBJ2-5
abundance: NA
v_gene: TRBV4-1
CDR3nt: TGCGCCAGCAGCCGACTAGCCGGAAGCCAAGAGACCCAGTACTTC
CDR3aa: CASSRLAGSQETQYF

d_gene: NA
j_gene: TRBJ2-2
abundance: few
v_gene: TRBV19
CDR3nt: TGTGCCAGTAGTATAAGTCTTTGGGCGGACACCGGGGAGCTGTTTTTT
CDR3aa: CASSISLWADTGELFF

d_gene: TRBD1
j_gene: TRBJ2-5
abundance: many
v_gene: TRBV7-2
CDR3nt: TGTGCCAGCAGCTCCGGGACAGGATTTGAGACCCAGTACTTC
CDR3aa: CASSSGTGFETQYF

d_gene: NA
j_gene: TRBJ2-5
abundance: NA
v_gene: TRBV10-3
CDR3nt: TGTGCCACATCTCGTTCATCTGGGGAGACCCAGTACTTC
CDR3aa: CATSRSSGETQYF

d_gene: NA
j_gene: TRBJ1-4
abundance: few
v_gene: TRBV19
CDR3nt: TGTGCCAGTAGTATAGATCGGGGGTCTAATGAAAAACTGTTTTTT
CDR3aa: CASSIDRGSNEKLFF

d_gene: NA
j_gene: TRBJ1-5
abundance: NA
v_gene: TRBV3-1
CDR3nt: TGTGCCAGCAGCCAGAACAGGGCGTATCAGCCCCAGCATTTT
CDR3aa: CASSQNRAYQPQHF

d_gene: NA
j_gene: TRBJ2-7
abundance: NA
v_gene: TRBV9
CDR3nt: TGTGCCAGCAGCGTAGGGTTGGGACTGGGGTTCTACGAGCAGTACTTC
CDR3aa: CASSVGLGLGFYEQYF

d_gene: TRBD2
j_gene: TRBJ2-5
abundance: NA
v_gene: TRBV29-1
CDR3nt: TGCAGCGTTGGACCTAGCGGGAGAACCCAAGAGACCCAGTACTTC
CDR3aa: CSVGPSGRTQETQYF

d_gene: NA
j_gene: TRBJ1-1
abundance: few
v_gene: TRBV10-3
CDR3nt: TGTGCCATCAGTGATCTTCGGTCGAACACTGAAGCTTTCTTT
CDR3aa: CAISDLRSNTEAFF

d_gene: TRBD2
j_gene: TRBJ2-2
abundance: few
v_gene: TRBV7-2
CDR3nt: TGTGCCAGCAGCTTAGACGGGACTAGCGGGAGGCCCAGGGGCGGGGAGCTGTTTTTT
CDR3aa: CASSLDGTSGRPRGGELFF

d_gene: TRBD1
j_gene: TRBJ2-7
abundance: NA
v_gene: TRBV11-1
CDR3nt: TGTGCCAGCAGCGCCGGGGGACAGGGGATCCACGAGCAGTACTTC
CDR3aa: CASSAGGQGIHEQYF

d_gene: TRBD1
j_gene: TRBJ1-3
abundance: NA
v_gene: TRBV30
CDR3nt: TGTGCCTGGAGTCCTGGACAGGGGGCTTCTGGAAACACCATATATTTT
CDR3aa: CAWSPGQGASGNTIYF

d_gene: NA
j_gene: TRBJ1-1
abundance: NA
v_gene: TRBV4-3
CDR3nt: TGCGCCAGCAGCCAAGGTCGTGGTTTGCCGGGCACTGAAGCTTTCTTT
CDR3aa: CASSQGRGLPGTEAFF

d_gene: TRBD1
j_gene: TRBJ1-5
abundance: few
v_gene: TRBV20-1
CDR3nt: TGCAGTGCTAGAGATCAAGTGGGGACAGGGGGCGCCGGCAATCAGCCCCAGCATTTT
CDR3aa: CSARDQVGTGGAGNQPQHF

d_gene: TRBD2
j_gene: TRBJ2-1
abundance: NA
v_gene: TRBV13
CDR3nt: TGTGCCAGCAGCTTAGGTAGGCTAGCGGGAGGGAACAATGAGCAGTTCTTC
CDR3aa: CASSLGRLAGGNNEQFF

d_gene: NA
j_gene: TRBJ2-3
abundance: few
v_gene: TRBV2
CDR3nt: TGTGCCAGCAAAGGCGAATTCACAGATACGCAGTATTTT
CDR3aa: CASKGEFTDTQYF

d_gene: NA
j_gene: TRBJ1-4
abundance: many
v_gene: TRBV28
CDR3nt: TGTGCCGCAAGAGGGGCCTATACTAATGAAAAACTGTTTTTT
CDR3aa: CAARGAYTNEKLFF

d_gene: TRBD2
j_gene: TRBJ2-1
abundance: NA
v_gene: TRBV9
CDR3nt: TGTGCCAGCAGCGGAGGACCCGGGACTACCTACGATGAGCAGTTCTTC
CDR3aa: CASSGGPGTTYDEQFF

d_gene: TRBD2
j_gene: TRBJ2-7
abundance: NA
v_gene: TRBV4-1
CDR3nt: TGCGCCAGCAGCCAAGTAACGGGGGGCGAGCAGTACTTC
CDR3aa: CASSQVTGGEQYF

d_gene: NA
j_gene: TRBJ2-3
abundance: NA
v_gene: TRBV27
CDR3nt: TGTGCCAGCAGTTTAAGTAAGGGGTTTACTAGCACAGATACGCAGTATTTT
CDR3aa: CASSLSKGFTSTDTQYF

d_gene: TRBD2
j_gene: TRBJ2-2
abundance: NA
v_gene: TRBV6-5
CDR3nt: TGTGCCAGCAGTTACTCGGGCAGCGGGGCGAACACCGGGGAGCTGTTTTTT
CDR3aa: CASSYSGSGANTGELFF

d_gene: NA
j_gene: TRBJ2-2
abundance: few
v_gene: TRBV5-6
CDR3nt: TGTGCCAGCAGCTTGGGACCACACACCGGGGAGCTGTTTTTT
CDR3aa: CASSLGPHTGELFF

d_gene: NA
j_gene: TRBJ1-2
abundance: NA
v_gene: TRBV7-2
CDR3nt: TGTGCCAGCAGCCTTAGTGGAAGTTTGTCTGGGAGCAGTGGCTTC
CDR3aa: CASSLSGSLSGSSGF

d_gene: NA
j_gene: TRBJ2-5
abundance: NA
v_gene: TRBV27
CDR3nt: TGTGCCAGCAGTTTTTCGGGGGAGCTGGAGACCCAGTACTTC
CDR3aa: CASSFSGELETQYF

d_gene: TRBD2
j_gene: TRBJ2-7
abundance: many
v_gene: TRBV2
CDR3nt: TGTGCCAGCAGATCTAGCGGGAGCACCCACGAGCAGTACTTC
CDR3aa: CASRSSGSTHEQYF

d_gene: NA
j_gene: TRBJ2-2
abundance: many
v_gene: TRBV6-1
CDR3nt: TGTGCCAGTGATATCGACCCCACCGGGGAGCTGTTTTTT
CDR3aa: CASDIDPTGELFF

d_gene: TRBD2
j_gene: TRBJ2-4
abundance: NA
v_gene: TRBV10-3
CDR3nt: TGTGCCATCAGTGCGGGGGGGAGAGACAAAAACATTCAGTACTTC
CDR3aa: CAISAGGRDKNIQYF

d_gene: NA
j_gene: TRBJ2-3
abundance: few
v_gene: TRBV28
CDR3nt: TGTGCCAGCAGTTTATCGGGCACAGATACGCAGTATTTT
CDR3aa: CASSLSGTDTQYF

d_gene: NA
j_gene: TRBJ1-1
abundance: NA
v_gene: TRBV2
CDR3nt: TGTGCCAGCAGCATTCATACAACCAACACTGAAGCTTTCTTT
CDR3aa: CASSIHTTNTEAFF

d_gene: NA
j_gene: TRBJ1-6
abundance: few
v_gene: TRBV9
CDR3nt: TGTGCCAGCAGCCCGGGACAACTGAATAATTCACCCCTCCACTTT
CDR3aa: CASSPGQLNNSPLHF

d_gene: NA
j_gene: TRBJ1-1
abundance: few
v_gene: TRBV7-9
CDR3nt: TGTGCCAGCAGCCCCATCGGACGCAGTCTCAACACTGAAGCTTTCTTT
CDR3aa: CASSPIGRSLNTEAFF

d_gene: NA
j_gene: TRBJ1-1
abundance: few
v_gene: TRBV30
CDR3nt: TGTGCCTGGAACCGTTCTCCGGGGCGCACTGAAGCTTTCTTT
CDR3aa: CAWNRSPGRTEAFF

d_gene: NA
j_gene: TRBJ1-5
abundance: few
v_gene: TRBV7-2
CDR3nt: TGTGCCAGCAGCTTAGTTGGGAGGGTTGGGCAGCCCCAGCATTTT
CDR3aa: CASSLVGRVGQPQHF

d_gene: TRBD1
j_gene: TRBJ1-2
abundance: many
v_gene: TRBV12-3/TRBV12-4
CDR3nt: TGTGCCAGCAGCCGAGGCACAGGGGGAGAGTATGGCTACACCTTC
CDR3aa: CASSRGTGGEYGYTF

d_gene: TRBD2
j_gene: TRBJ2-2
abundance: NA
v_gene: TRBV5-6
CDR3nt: TGTGCCAGCAGCGGGACTAGCGGGAGACGGGACGGGGAGCTGTTTTTT
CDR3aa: CASSGTSGRRDGELFF

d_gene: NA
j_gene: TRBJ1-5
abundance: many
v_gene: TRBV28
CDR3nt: TGTGCCAGCAGTTTGGCCAGGGGAGGCAATCAGCCCCAGCATTTT
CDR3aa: CASSLARGGNQPQHF

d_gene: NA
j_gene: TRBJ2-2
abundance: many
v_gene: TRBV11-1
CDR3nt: TGTGCCAGCAGCTTCGGTGGGCCGGCGAACACCGGGGAGCTGTTTTTT
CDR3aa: CASSFGGPANTGELFF